This T cell receptor beta chain was obtained from a study of OX40 agonist ivuxolimab in advanced cancers. Study background: Patients with prior anti-PD-1, anti-PD-L1 or anti-CTLA-4 therapy were eligible; approximately 40% had some. Study-level findings and limits: A proportion of nonresponders additionally exhibited low normalized T-cell clonal expansion.

The method was immunoSEQ multiplex PCR; TCRdb's version includes in-frame clones alone and lacks a portion of them. Among around 97,000 clones, 80% to 90% were seen once, and the ten largest hold over 4.5%. This clone was detected once. As yet, its antigen is unknown. The germline V gene encodes CDR1 SQVTM and CDR2 ANQGSEA. Deletions cut 7 bases from V and 4 bases from J, with 13 bases between. The CDR3 is 12 amino acids. The V call is TRBV29-1, the J call TRBJ1-1; D possibly corresponds to TRBD1 (6 bases). The receptor was derived from an adult with an advanced solid tumor such as melanoma, head and neck, liver or kidney cancer. This specimen was CD4+ or CD8+ T cells sorted from blood, taken in a trial of the OX40 agonist ivuxolimab. DNA of the CDR3: TGCAGCGCAGAAGGGGGGGGCACTGAAGCTTTCTTT. This gives the protein CSAEGGGTEAFF.